The sequence of this TCR beta chain was determined in a study of cytomegalovirus exposure and HLA in healthy donors. Study-wide results and limits: As was reported, the classifier diagnosed cytomegalovirus status with high specificity and sensitivity. The study designated 150 or so TCR beta chains cytomegalovirus-associated.

A remark on this clone: Its antigen is unknown.

Separation from the approximately 690-subject first cohort characterized the roughly 130-subject validation cohort, to which the donors belonged. Sequenced by immunoSEQ multiplex PCR; TCRdb stores in-frame clones only, minus some. Found here are under 150,000 clones, about 90% of them singletons; the top ten hold approximately 2%. The V end was cut by 10 bases, the J end by 4 bases, with 11 bases between. The CDR3 is made up of 12 amino acids. The V gene's germline CDR1 is ENHRY and CDR2 SYGVKD. The rearrangement uses TRBV10-3 and TRBJ1-5; D remains ambiguous. The sequence was collected from a woman between 18 and 29 years old in good health and CMV-seronegative. Sequences were obtained from PBMCs. The CDR3 DNA reads TGTGCCACATCTAAAGAGAATCAGCCCCAGCATTTT. It codes for CATSKENQPQHF.